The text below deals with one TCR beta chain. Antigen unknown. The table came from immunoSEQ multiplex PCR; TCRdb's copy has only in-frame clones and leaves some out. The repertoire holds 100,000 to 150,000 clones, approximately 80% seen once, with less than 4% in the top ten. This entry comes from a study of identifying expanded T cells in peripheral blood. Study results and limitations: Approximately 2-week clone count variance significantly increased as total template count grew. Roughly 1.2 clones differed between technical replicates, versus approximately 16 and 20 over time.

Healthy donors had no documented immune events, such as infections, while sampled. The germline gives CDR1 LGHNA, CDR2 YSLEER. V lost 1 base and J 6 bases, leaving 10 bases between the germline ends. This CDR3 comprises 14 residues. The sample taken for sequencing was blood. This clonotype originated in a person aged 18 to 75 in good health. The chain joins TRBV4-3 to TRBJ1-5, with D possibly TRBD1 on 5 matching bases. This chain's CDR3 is CASSQVPGIQPQHF. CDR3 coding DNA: TGCGCCAGCAGCCAAGTGCCAGGGATTCAGCCCCAGCATTTT.